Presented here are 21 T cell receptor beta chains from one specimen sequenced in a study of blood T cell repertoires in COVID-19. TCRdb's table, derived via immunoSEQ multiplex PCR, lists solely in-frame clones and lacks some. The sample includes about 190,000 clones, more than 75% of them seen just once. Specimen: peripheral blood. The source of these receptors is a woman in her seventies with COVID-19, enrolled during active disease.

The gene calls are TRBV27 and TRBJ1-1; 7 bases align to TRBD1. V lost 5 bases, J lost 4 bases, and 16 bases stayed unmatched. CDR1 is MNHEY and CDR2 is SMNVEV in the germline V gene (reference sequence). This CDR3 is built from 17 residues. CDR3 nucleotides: TGTGCCAGCAGTGGACGGACAGGCCAGAGCCCTAGCACTGAAGCTTTCTTT. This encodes CASSGRTGQSPSTEAFF.

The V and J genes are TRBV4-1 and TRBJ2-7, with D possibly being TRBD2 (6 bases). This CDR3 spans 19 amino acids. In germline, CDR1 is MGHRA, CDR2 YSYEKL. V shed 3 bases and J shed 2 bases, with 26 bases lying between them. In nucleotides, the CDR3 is TGCGCCAGCAGCCACCCCGGACTACGTGCTCAGACTCGTGCCTACGAGCAGTACTTC. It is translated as CASSHPGLRAQTRAYEQYF.

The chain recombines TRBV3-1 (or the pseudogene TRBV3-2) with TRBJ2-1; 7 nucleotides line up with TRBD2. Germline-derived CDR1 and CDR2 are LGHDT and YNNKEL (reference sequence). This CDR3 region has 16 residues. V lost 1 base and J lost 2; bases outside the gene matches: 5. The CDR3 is CASSQGGRAPYNEQFF. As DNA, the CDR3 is TGTGCCAGCAGCCAAGGTGGGAGGGCCCCCTACAATGAGCAGTTCTTC.

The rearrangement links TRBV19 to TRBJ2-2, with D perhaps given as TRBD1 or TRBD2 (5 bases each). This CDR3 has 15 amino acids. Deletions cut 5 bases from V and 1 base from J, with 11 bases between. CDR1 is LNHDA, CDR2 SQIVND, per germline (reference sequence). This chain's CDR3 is CASSLARGNTGELFF. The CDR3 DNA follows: TGTGCCAGTAGTCTAGCTAGGGGGAACACCGGGGAGCTGTTTTTT.

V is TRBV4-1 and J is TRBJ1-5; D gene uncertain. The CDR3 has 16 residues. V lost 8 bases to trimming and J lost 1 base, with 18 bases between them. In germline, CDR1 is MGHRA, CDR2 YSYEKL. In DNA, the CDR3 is TGCGCCAGCGCCGATCAAGGAGGCGGAAGCAATCAGCCCCAGCATTTT. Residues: CASADQGGGSNQPQHF.

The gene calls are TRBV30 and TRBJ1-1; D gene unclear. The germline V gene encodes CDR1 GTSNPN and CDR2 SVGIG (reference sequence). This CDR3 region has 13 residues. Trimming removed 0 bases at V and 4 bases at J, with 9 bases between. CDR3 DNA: TGTGCCTGGAGTGTGGGCGAGGGCACTGAAGCTTTCTTT. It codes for CAWSVGEGTEAFF.

The CDR3 region has the DNA TGTGCCAGCAGCCCTACGGGGGGCAATCTCTACGAGCAGTACTTC. This sequence encodes CASSPTGGNLYEQYF. The chain employs TRBV28 and TRBJ2-7; D possibly corresponds to TRBD2 (7 bases). Trimming removed 6 bases from V and 3 bases from J, with 18 bases in between. The CDR3 covers 15 residues. Looked up from germline, CDR1 is MDHEN and CDR2 is SYDVKM.

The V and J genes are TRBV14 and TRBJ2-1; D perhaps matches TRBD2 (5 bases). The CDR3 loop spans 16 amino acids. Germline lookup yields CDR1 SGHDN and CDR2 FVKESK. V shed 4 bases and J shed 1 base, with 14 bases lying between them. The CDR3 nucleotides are TGTGCCAGCAGCCGATTAAGCGGTGGGTCCTACAATGAGCAGTTCTTC. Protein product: CASSRLSGGSYNEQFF. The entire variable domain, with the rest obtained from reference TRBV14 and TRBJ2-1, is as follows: EAGVTQFPSHSVIEKGQTVTLRCDPISGHDNLYWYRRVMGKEIKFLLHFVKESKQDESGMPNNRFLAERTGGTYSTLKVQPAELEDSGVYFCASSRLSGGSYNEQFFGPGTRLTVL.

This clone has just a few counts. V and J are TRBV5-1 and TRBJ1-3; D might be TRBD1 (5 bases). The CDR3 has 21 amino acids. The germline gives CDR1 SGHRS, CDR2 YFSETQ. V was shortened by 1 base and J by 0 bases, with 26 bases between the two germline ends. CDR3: CASSLKGNSNLGGLSGNTIYF. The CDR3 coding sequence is TGCGCCAGCAGCTTGAAGGGGAACAGTAATCTGGGAGGCCTCTCTGGAAACACCATATATTTT.

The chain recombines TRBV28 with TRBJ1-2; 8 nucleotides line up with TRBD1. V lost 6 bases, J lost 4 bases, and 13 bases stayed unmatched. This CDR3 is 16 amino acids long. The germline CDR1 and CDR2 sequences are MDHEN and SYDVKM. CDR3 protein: CASRSKARDRSYGYTF. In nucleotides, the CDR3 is TGTGCCAGCAGATCAAAAGCCCGGGACAGGTCCTATGGCTACACCTTC.

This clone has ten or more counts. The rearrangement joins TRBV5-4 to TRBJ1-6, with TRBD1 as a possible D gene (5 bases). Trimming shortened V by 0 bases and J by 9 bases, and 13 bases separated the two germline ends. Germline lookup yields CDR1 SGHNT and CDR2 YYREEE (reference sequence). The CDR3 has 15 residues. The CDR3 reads CASSLANGGGSPLHF. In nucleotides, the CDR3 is TGTGCCAGCAGCTTGGCCAACGGGGGGGGTTCACCCCTCCACTTT.

The CDR3, as DNA: TGTGCCAGCAGCCCCAGGGGGTTCTATGGCTACACCTTC. The encoded protein is CASSPRGFYGYTF. The V and J genes are TRBV28 and TRBJ1-2; 7 bases align to TRBD1. With 6 bases clipped from V and 4 bases from J, the junction kept 5 bases outside the gene matches. The CDR3 covers 13 residues. Looked up from germline, CDR1 is MDHEN and CDR2 is SYDVKM.

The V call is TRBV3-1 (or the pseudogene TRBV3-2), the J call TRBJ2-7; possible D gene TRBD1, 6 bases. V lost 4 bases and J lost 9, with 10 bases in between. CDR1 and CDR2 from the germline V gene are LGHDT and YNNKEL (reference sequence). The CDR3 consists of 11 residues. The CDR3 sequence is CASSPGHLQYF. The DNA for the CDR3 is TGTGCCAGCAGCCCGGGACATCTGCAGTACTTC.

CDR3 DNA: TGCGCCAGCAGCCATCCGGGACTAGCGGGAAATGAGCAGTTCTTC. The encoded protein is CASSHPGLAGNEQFF. V is TRBV4-1 and J is TRBJ2-1, with 13 positions matching TRBD2. The junction had 3 bases not matched to a gene; V was cut back by 3 bases and J by 7 bases. The CDR3 has 15 residues. The germline V gene encodes CDR1 MGHRA and CDR2 YSYEKL.

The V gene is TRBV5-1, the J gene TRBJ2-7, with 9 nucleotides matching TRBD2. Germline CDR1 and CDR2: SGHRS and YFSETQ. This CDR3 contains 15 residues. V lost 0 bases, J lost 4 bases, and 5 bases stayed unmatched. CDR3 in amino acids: CASSLEAGGGYEQYF. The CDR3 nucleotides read TGCGCCAGCAGCTTGGAGGCGGGAGGGGGATACGAGCAGTACTTC.

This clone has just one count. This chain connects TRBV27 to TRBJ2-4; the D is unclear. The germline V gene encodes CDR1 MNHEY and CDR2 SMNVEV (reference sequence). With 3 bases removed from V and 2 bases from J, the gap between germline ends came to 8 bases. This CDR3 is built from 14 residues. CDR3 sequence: CASSFGHSKNIQYF. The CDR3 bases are TGTGCCAGCAGTTTTGGGCATTCCAAAAACATTCAGTACTTC.

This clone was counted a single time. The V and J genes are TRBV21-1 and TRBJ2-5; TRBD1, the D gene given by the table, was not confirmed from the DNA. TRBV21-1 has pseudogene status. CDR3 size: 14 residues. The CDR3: CASSKSRQGETQYF. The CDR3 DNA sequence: TGTGCCAGCAGCAAAAGTAGACAGGGAGAGACCCAGTACTTC.

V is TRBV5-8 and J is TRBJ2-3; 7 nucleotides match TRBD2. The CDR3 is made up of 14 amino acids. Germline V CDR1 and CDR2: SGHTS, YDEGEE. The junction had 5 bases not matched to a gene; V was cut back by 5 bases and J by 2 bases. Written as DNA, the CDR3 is TGTGCCAGCAGATTAGGGACTAACACAGATACGCAGTATTTT. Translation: CASRLGTNTDTQYF.

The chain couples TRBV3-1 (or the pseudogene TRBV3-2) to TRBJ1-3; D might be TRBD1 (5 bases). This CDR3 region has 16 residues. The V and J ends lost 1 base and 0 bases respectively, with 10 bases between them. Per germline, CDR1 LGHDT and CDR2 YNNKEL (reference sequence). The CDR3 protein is CASSQAPGYSGNTIYF. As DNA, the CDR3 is TGTGCCAGCAGCCAAGCACCAGGGTACTCTGGAAACACCATATATTTT.

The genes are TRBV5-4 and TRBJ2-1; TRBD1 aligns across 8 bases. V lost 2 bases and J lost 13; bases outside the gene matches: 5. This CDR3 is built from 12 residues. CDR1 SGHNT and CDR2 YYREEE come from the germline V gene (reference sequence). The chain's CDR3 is CASSFPTGEQFF. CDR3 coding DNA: TGTGCCAGCAGCTTCCCGACAGGGGAACAGTTCTTC. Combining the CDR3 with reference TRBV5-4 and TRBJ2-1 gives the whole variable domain ETGVTQSPTHLIKTRGQQVTLRCSSQSGHNTVSWYQQALGQGPQFIFQYYREEENGRGNFPPRFSGLQFPNYSSELNVNALELDDSALYLCASSFPTGEQFFGPGTRLTVL.

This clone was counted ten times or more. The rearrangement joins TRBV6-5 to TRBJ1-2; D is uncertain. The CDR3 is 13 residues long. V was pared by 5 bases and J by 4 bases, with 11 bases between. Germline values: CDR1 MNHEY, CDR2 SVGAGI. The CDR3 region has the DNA TGTGCCAGCAGTAGACTAGGACTCTATGGCTACACCTTC. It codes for CASSRLGLYGYTF.